The next 26 T cell receptor beta chains were all read from a single sample in a study of blood T cells in healthy people across ages (dated by TCRdb to 2015 to 2017). The library was prepared using 5' RACE. Sequencing was performed on an Illumina HiSeq 2500. A second PCR of roughly 6 to 12 cycles was run with a J-beta primer mix and a sample-barcoded 5' primer. TCRdb itself trimmed the public reads at Q25 with fastp, ran MiXCR and retained productive beta chains. Rows are combined by CDR3 protein, so each entry shows the most common genes and DNA. This sample comprises some 1.5 million distinct CDR3 sequences, under 55% of them detected only once. Clones ranked in the top ten supply about 3.8% of the sample. The sequenced sample consisted of blood. All receptors derive from a woman between 18 and 29 years old in good health.

This clonotype was observed a few times. This chain uses TRBV20-1 with TRBJ2-3, with 8 bases lining up with TRBD2. V trimming: 0 bases; J trimming: 5 bases; junction bases outside the gene matches: 10. Germline lookup yields CDR1 DFQATT and CDR2 SNEGSKA (reference sequence). This CDR3 spans 16 amino acids. CDR3 residues: CSAREDGRALGDTQYF. The CDR3 bases are TGCAGTGCTAGAGAGGACGGGAGGGCCTTAGGAGATACGCAGTATTTT.

The J gene is TRBJ2-3, the V gene TRBV6-5; 10 bases agree with TRBD2. Looked up from germline, CDR1 is MNHEY and CDR2 is SVGAGI. The CDR3 spans 19 residues. With 0 bases clipped from V and 0 bases from J, the junction kept 9 bases outside the gene matches. The CDR3 sequence is CASSYSSLAGVRSTDTQYF. CDR3 in DNA: TGTGCCAGCAGTTACTCGAGTCTAGCGGGAGTACGGAGCACAGATACGCAGTATTTT.

The chain uses TRBV6-2 or TRBV6-3 and TRBJ1-2; tentatively, D is TRBD1 (5 bases). This CDR3 has 15 residues. V lost 5 bases to trimming and J lost 1 base, with 14 bases between them. Germline loops: CDR1 MNHEY, CDR2 SVGEGT. The CDR3 bases are TGTGCCAGCAGTGCCATGGGACGGAGTAACTATGGCTACACCTTC. This translates into CASSAMGRSNYGYTF.

V usage is TRBV7-2 and J usage is TRBJ2-3; 8 bases align to TRBD2. Germline CDR1 reads SGHTA; CDR2 reads FQGNSA. Trimming at V came to 1 base and at J to 2 bases, leaving 5 bases not matched to a gene. There are 16 residues in the CDR3. The CDR3 bases are TGTGCCAGCAGCTTAGGATCTAGCGGGTTCACAGATACGCAGTATTTT. It yields the protein CASSLGSSGFTDTQYF.

This sequence joins TRBV2 and TRBJ2-1; D is perhaps TRBD1 (6 bases). Germline CDR1 and CDR2: SNHLY and FYNNEI. The CDR3 loop spans 13 amino acids. With 0 bases removed from V and 13 bases from J, the gap between germline ends came to 13 bases. The CDR3 is CASSEAPQGPQFF. CDR3 sequence (DNA): TGTGCCAGCAGTGAAGCCCCGCAGGGGCCTCAGTTCTTC.

As concerns this clonotype: One end of the junction fails to match germline, which may point to a read error. V usage is TRBV7-7 and J usage is TRBJ2-5; maybe TRBD2 (5 bases). The CDR3 has 15 residues. Germline loops: CDR1 SSHAT, CDR2 FNYEAQ (reference sequence). The CDR3 DNA is TGTGCTAGCAGCTTAGCTCCAGGAGGCCTTGAGACCCAGTACTTC. Amino acids: CASSLAPGGLETQYF.

On this clonotype: A read error may be the cause here, since a much bigger clone is one base away. In DNA form, the CDR3 reads TGTGCCAGCAGTCCGGACACCTACTATGGCTGCACCTTC. Translated: CASSPDTYYGCTF. V is TRBV27 and J is TRBJ1-2, with D possibly matching TRBD1 (5 bases). The CDR3 contains 13 residues. CDR1 and CDR2 (germline): MNHEY, SMNVEV (reference sequence).

The chain links TRBV27 to TRBJ1-2, with D possibly being TRBD1 (6 bases). V dropped 5 bases and J dropped 4 bases, with 14 bases sitting between them. The length of the CDR3 is 14 residues. Germline loops: CDR1 MNHEY, CDR2 SMNVEV (reference sequence). The CDR3 nucleotides read TGTGCCAGCAGTGTCTCAGGGGCGCCCTATGGCTACACCTTC. Translated, it gives CASSVSGAPYGYTF.

Points on this clonotype: One junction end does not reproduce the germline sequence, and a read error may be involved. The chain employs TRBV27 and TRBJ2-3; D not certain. From germline, CDR1 is MNHEY and CDR2 SMNVEV (reference sequence). The CDR3 is 13 residues long. The CDR3 bases are TGTGCCAGCAGCGACCGTTGGGCAGATGCGCAGTATTTT. This encodes CASSDRWADAQYF.

This rearrangement joins TRBV11-1 to TRBJ2-3; 7 nucleotides match TRBD2. Germline values: CDR1 SGHAT, CDR2 FQDESV (reference sequence). This CDR3 is 18 amino acids long. The trim removed 5 bases at V and 6 bases at J, leaving 20 bases unmatched. The CDR3 loop reads CASSTTDLAETRFDTQYF. The CDR3 DNA reads TGTGCCAGCAGCACTACAGACCTAGCGGAGACACGTTTCGATACGCAGTATTTT.

This clonotype has more than one count but fewer than ten. In DNA form, the CDR3 reads TGTGCCAGCAGTCCCCGGGCAGGGGCGCAGTATTTT. It yields the protein CASSPRAGAQYF. This sequence joins TRBV27 and TRBJ2-3, with D possibly being TRBD1 (6 bases). Germline CDR1 is MNHEY and CDR2 is SMNVEV (reference sequence). The CDR3 covers 12 residues. Trimming left V 5 bases short and J 10 bases short, with 13 bases between.

Regarding this clonotype: Mismatch with germline at one junction end may stem from a read error. The genes are TRBV10-1 and TRBJ2-5; D is perhaps TRBD2 (5 bases). The CDR3 totals 14 residues. The germline V gene encodes CDR1 WNHNN and CDR2 SYGVQD (reference sequence). The CDR3 region is CASSRDLKSSEQNF. For the CDR3, the DNA is TGCGCCAGCAGTCGGGATCTGAAATCTTCGGAGCAGAACTTC.

This clonotype was recorded at least ten times. The chain carries TRBV7-2 and TRBJ2-1, with 11 bases matching TRBD2. There are 17 residues in the CDR3. The V gene's germline CDR1 is SGHTA and CDR2 FQGNSA. Germline trimming cut 3 bases from V and 0 bases from J; bases unmatched to any gene: 4. The CDR3 nucleotides are TGTGCCAGCAGCTTCCATAGCGGGGGGGTCTCCTACAATGAGCAGTTCTTC. It encodes CASSFHSGGVSYNEQFF.

The chain links TRBV9 to TRBJ1-1; no reliable D call. CDR3 length: 12 amino acids. The germline V gene has CDR1 SGDLS and CDR2 YYNGEE. The V end was cut by 4 bases, the J end by 3 bases, with 7 bases between. The CDR3 DNA sequence: TGTGCCAGCAGCCCCATTGACACTGAAGCTTTCTTT. Protein sequence: CASSPIDTEAFF.

This chain links TRBV5-1 with TRBJ1-5; 8 bases line up with TRBD1. Trimming at V came to 4 bases and at J to 10 bases, leaving 10 bases not matched to a gene. Germline loops: CDR1 SGHRS, CDR2 YFSETQ. This CDR3 region has 14 residues. CDR3 bases: TGCGCCAGCAGCACCGGACAGGGCGGGGATCCCCAGCATTTT. It yields the protein CASSTGQGGDPQHF.

There are many counts of this clonotype. The J gene is TRBJ2-1, the V gene TRBV7-9; no definite D call. The CDR3 totals 14 residues. V lost 4 bases and J lost 3, with 10 bases in between. Germline loops: CDR1 SEHNR, CDR2 FQNEAQ (reference sequence). The CDR3 loop is CASSSETYYNEQFF. The CDR3 DNA reads TGTGCCAGCAGCTCCGAAACCTACTACAATGAGCAGTTCTTC.

This clonotype showed up many times. The junction and the germline gene differ at one end; a read error may be behind it. V and J are TRBV4-3 and TRBJ1-1; perhaps TRBD1 as D (5 bases). The CDR3 contains 14 residues. The germline V gene has CDR1 LGHNA and CDR2 YSLEER. For the CDR3, the DNA is TGTGCCAGCAGCCAGGGACGGTTGAACACTGAAGCTTTCTTT. Residues: CASSQGRLNTEAFF.

The V and J genes are TRBV7-2 and TRBJ1-2, with D maybe TRBD1 (5 bases). Germline CDR1 is SGHTA and CDR2 is FQGNSA. The germline V and J ends were trimmed by 5 bases and 8 bases, with 18 bases remaining between them. The CDR3 runs to 14 residues. CDR3 in DNA: TGTGCCAGCAGCCCAGGGACCTTCCAGGAGGGCTACACCTTC. As protein: CASSPGTFQEGYTF.

There are a few counts of this clonotype. The chain combines TRBV4-2 with TRBJ2-7; D remains unclear. Germline V gene data show CDR1 as LGHNA and CDR2 as YNFKEQ. The CDR3 loop spans 14 amino acids. Deletions cut 2 bases from V and 3 bases from J, with 11 bases between. CDR3 DNA: TGTGCCAGCAGCCAATTGCTAGGAGACTACGAGCAGTACTTC. It is translated as CASSQLLGDYEQYF.

This chain links TRBV29-1 with TRBJ1-2; 7 nucleotides match TRBD1. The CDR3 loop spans 13 amino acids. The germline V gene encodes CDR1 SQVTM and CDR2 ANQGSEA. V trimming: 5 bases; J trimming: 5 bases; junction bases outside the gene matches: 8. CDR3 sequence: CSVRTGTEYGYTF. In nucleotides, the CDR3 is TGCAGCGTTAGAACCGGGACAGAATATGGCTACACCTTC.

The chain links TRBV4-3 to TRBJ2-3; perhaps TRBD2 as D (5 bases). Germline V gene sequence: CDR1 LGHNA, CDR2 YSLEER. The CDR3 contains 16 residues. The V gene lost 0 bases and the J gene lost 4 bases, with 14 bases spanning the gap. The CDR3 here is CASSQDRPTGADTQYF. The DNA of the CDR3 is TGCGCCAGCAGCCAAGATAGGCCGACCGGGGCAGATACGCAGTATTTT.

This clonotype was recorded a few times. The genes are TRBV13 and TRBJ1-4, with TRBD1 as a possible D gene (6 bases). The V gene's germline CDR1 is PRHDT and CDR2 FYEKMQ (reference sequence). This CDR3 is 15 amino acids long. Trimming shortened V by 6 bases and J by 8 bases, and 19 bases separated the two germline ends. The CDR3 is CASRKSQGSEEKLFF. The CDR3 DNA is TGTGCCAGCAGAAAATCCCAGGGGAGTGAGGAAAAACTGTTTTTT.

Comment on this clonotype: A read error may explain this, as a much larger clone is one base away. The chain employs TRBV7-9 and TRBJ2-5; TRBD1 agrees at 8 bases. Germline-derived CDR1 and CDR2 are SEHNR and FQNEAQ (reference sequence). The CDR3 extends over 15 amino acids. Here the CDR3 reads CASSLGTGLQGTQYF. CDR3 nucleotides: TGTGCCAGCAGCTTGGGGACAGGCCTCCAAGGGACCCAGTACTTC.

This clonotype was observed a handful of times. The rearrangement links TRBV5-5 to TRBJ2-7, with D uncertain. V was trimmed by 1 base and J by 5 bases, leaving 7 bases between them. CDR1 and CDR2 (germline): SGHKS, YYEKEE (reference sequence). The CDR3 has 12 residues. The CDR3 bases are TGTGCCAGCAGCTTGACAGATGACGAGCAGTACTTC. Translating gives CASSLTDDEQYF.

CDR3 DNA sequence: TGTGCCAGCAGTTCGCCCCCCGGGGGCTGGTACGAGCAGTACTTC. This sequence encodes CASSSPPGGWYEQYF. This chain connects TRBV28 to TRBJ2-7; D could derive from TRBD1 or TRBD2 (6 bases each). Trimming pared 4 bases from V and 4 bases from J, leaving 17 bases between. This CDR3 comprises 15 residues. CDR1 and CDR2 from the germline V gene are MDHEN and SYDVKM.

This chain joins TRBV2 and TRBJ1-5; D is ambiguous. The CDR3 consists of 13 residues. Per the germline V gene, CDR1 is SNHLY and CDR2 is FYNNEI. V shed 6 bases and J shed 6 bases, with 12 bases lying between them. In DNA, the CDR3 is TGTGCCAGCAGCCTATTTGACCTTCAGCCCCAGCATTTT. Its protein is CASSLFDLQPQHF.